These 27 T cell receptor beta chains came from one sample sequenced in a study of early T cells in non-severe SARS-CoV-2 infection. TCRdb re-called the 5' RACE reads with MiXCR, one entry per CDR3 protein. Of about 49,000 distinct CDR3 sequences listed, 12% are singletons. Specimen: whole blood. These receptors came from an adult who was a healthcare worker with PCR-confirmed SARS-CoV-2 infection or an uninfected control (not recorded which).

This clonotype came up many times. This chain uses TRBV2 with TRBJ1-1; D is uncertain. This CDR3 spans 14 amino acids. CDR1 is SNHLY, CDR2 FYNNEI, per germline. The V end lost 3 bases, the J end lost 0 bases, and 8 bases lay between the germline ends. The chain's CDR3 is CASSEREVNTEAFF. CDR3 coding DNA: TGTGCCAGCAGTGAGAGAGAGGTGAACACTGAAGCTTTCTTT.

This clonotype was counted many times. CDR3 region: CASSSRQGVYTF. The DNA of the CDR3 is TGTGCCAGCAGCTCCCGACAGGGTGTCTACACCTTC. The chain couples TRBV11-2 to TRBJ1-2, with 7 bases aligning to TRBD1. The CDR3 spans 12 residues. Germline assignment: CDR1 SGHAT and CDR2 FQNNGV. With 4 bases clipped from V and 10 bases from J, the junction kept 6 bases outside the gene matches.

The chain joins TRBV9 to TRBJ2-7; D perhaps matches TRBD1 (6 bases). CDR1 is SGDLS, CDR2 YYNGEE, per germline. Trimming took off 0 bases at V and 7 bases at J, with 17 bases between the two ends. CDR3 length: 15 amino acids. CDR3 amino acids: CASSVEMGRGKEQYF. CDR3 nucleotides: TGTGCCAGCAGCGTAGAGATGGGCAGGGGTAAAGAGCAGTACTTC.

The V and J genes are TRBV12-3 or TRBV12-4 and TRBJ2-7, with 8 positions matching TRBD1. With 1 base clipped from V and 5 bases from J, the junction kept 13 bases outside the gene matches. CDR3 length equals 17 residues. The DNA of the CDR3 is TGTGCCAGCAGTTTAGTCCGAGGACAGGGCTCTTTCAACGAGCAGTACTTC. It encodes CASSLVRGQGSFNEQYF.

Of note for this clonotype: A much larger clone lies one base from this, so it may be a read error. The chain joins TRBV29-1 to TRBJ1-6; D remains ambiguous. CDR3 size: 13 residues. CDR1 SQVTM and CDR2 ANQGSEA come from the germline V gene. CDR3 sequence: CSVGRDKNSPLLF. CDR3 DNA: TGCAGCGTTGGTAGAGACAAGAATTCACCCCTCCTCTTT. The full variable domain, its missing parts supplied by reference TRBV29-1 and TRBJ1-6, is SAVISQKPSRDICQRGTSLTIQCQVDSQVTMMFWYRQQPGQSLTLIATANQGSEATYESGFVIDKFPISRPNLTFSTLTVSNMSPEDSSIYLCSVGRDKNSPLLFGNGTRLTVT.

V is TRBV10-2 and J is TRBJ1-1; no clear D. There are 13 residues in the CDR3. Trimming cost V 3 bases and J 0 bases, with 5 bases left between them. Germline assignment: CDR1 WSHSY and CDR2 SAAADI. The CDR3 protein is CASSDGMNTEAFF. CDR3 DNA: TGCGCCAGCAGTGACGGCATGAACACTGAAGCTTTCTTT.

This clonotype was seen at least ten times. The chain is built from TRBV7-2 and TRBJ2-5; D is uncertain. V gave up 2 bases and J gave up 1 base, with 8 bases separating them. This CDR3 is built from 14 residues. Germline V gives CDR1 SGHTA, CDR2 FQGNSA. The CDR3 spells CASSLLDLQETQYF. Here the CDR3 DNA reads TGTGCCAGCAGCTTACTGGACCTCCAAGAGACCCAGTACTTC.

This clonotype was picked up a small number of times. The genes are TRBV4-3 and TRBJ1-2; D is perhaps TRBD1 (5 bases). Germline V lookup: CDR1 LGHNA, CDR2 YSLEER. V was shortened by 3 bases and J by 8 bases, with 13 bases between the two germline ends. The CDR3 is 13 amino acids. The DNA for the CDR3 is TGCGCCAGCAGCCAGATGGGACTCCTCGGCTACACCTTC. The encoded protein is CASSQMGLLGYTF.

This clonotype was recorded many times. The chain combines TRBV11-2 with TRBJ1-1; no reliable D call. CDR1 SGHAT and CDR2 FQNNGV come from the germline V gene. V was trimmed by 2 bases and J by 1 base, leaving 8 bases between them. This CDR3 spans 14 amino acids. CDR3 in DNA: TGTGCCAGCAGCTTAAGACCCCAGAACACTGAAGCTTTCTTT. Translated: CASSLRPQNTEAFF.

This clonotype was counted at least ten times. The chain has TRBV5-4 and TRBJ1-6, with TRBD1 identical over 7 bases. The ends lost 4 bases at V and 7 bases at J; junction bases unmatched: 8. The V gene's germline CDR1 is SGHNT and CDR2 YYREEE (reference sequence). CDR3 length: 15 residues. Written as DNA, the CDR3 is TGTGCCAGCAGCATAGACAGGGCATGGAATTCACCCCTCCACTTT. Translation gives CASSIDRAWNSPLHF.

This clonotype was seen ten or more times. The chain joins TRBV7-9 to TRBJ2-7; D may match TRBD1 or TRBD2 (5 bases each). This CDR3 spans 13 amino acids. The V gene lost 5 bases and the J gene lost 3 bases, with 11 bases spanning the gap. The germline CDR1 and CDR2 sequences are SEHNR and FQNEAQ (reference sequence). This CDR3 is CASSALGGYEQYF. In DNA form, the CDR3 reads TGTGCCAGCAGCGCGCTTGGGGGCTACGAGCAGTACTTC.

This chain joins TRBV7-6 and TRBJ2-5; 8 bases map to TRBD2. Germline values: CDR1 SGHVS, CDR2 FNYEAQ. Unmatched junction bases numbered 10, after V lost 2 bases and J lost 5 bases. The CDR3 is 16 residues long. The CDR3 region is CASSLSSGGAFETQYF. The CDR3 bases are TGTGCCAGCAGCTTATCCTCCGGGGGGGCCTTCGAGACCCAGTACTTC. Variable domain in full (rest from reference TRBV7-6 and TRBJ2-5): GAGVSQSPRYKVTKRGQDVALRCDPISGHVSLYWYRQALGQGPEFLTYFNYEAQQDKSGLPNDRFSAERPEGSISTLTIQRTEQRDSAMYRCASSLSSGGAFETQYFGPGTRLLVL.

This clonotype was seen at least ten times. The chain employs TRBV12-3 or TRBV12-4 and TRBJ1-2; tentative D call: TRBD1 (5 bases). The V and J ends lost 1 base and 9 bases respectively, with 12 bases between them. This CDR3 has 13 amino acids. This CDR3 reads CASSLGLGGRYTF. The CDR3 DNA reads TGTGCCAGCAGTTTAGGTCTGGGGGGACGCTACACCTTC.

This clonotype was counted many times. J is TRBJ2-5 and V is TRBV20-1; 7 positions match TRBD1. The CDR3 has 13 residues. Germline CDR1 is DFQATT and CDR2 is SNEGSKA (reference sequence). The J segment lost 2 bases and the V segment lost 2 bases, leaving 2 bases of the junction unmatched. The CDR3 DNA is TGCAGTGCTAGATGGACAGGTCAAGAGACCCAGTACTTC. It encodes CSARWTGQETQYF.

This clonotype was observed a few times. The chain joins TRBV14 to TRBJ2-2; 7 bases map to TRBD1. After removal of 0 bases from V and 4 bases from J, the junction contained 5 bases not matched to a gene. In germline, CDR1 is SGHDN, CDR2 FVKESK. The CDR3 runs to 16 residues. The CDR3 is CASSQESGTVTGELFF. The CDR3 nucleotides read TGTGCCAGCAGCCAAGAGAGTGGGACAGTCACCGGGGAGCTGTTTTTT.

This clonotype was detected ten times or more. The genes are TRBV19 and TRBJ1-2; D perhaps matches TRBD1 (6 bases). Germline loops: CDR1 LNHDA, CDR2 SQIVND (reference sequence). Trimming took off 1 base at V and 8 bases at J, with 14 bases between the two ends. The CDR3 length is 14 residues. The DNA for the CDR3 is TGTGCCAGTAGTATAGCTGTACAGGGTGGCGGCTACACCTTC. It is translated as CASSIAVQGGGYTF.

For this clonotype: A read error may be the cause here, since a much bigger clone is one base away. The chain combines TRBV27 with TRBJ1-5, with TRBD1 as a possible D gene (6 bases). V lost 7 bases to trimming and J lost 1 base, with 11 bases between them. There are 14 residues in the CDR3. From germline, CDR1 is MNHEY and CDR2 SMNVEV (reference sequence). The CDR3 here is CASNHRGSNQPQHF. The CDR3 nucleotides are TGTGCCAGCAATCATAGGGGGAGCAATCAGCCCCAGCATTTT.

In its sample, this clonotype was seen once. CDR3 loop: CASSDTGGSQETQYF. CDR3 coding DNA: TGCGCCAGCAGTGATACGGGGGGCTCGCAAGAGACCCAGTACTTC. This chain joins TRBV10-2 and TRBJ2-5; tentatively, D is TRBD2 (7 bases). The germline gives CDR1 WSHSY, CDR2 SAAADI. Trimming removed 3 bases at V and 2 bases at J, with 13 bases between. The CDR3 covers 15 residues.

V usage is TRBV9 and J usage is TRBJ2-1, with 9 bases identical to TRBD2. The V segment lost 4 bases and the J segment 8 bases; nucleotides outside the gene matches: 10. Germline CDR1 and CDR2: SGDLS and YYNGEE. The CDR3 length is 15 residues. The DNA of the CDR3 is TGTGCCAGCAGCCTTCTAGCGGGGCCTCCGGATGAGCAGTTCTTC. Protein product: CASSLLAGPPDEQFF.

This clonotype was observed a few times. This chain links TRBV7-3 with TRBJ2-3; D not resolved. The V gene's germline CDR1 is SGHTA and CDR2 FQGTGA. V shed 0 bases and J shed 4 bases, with 5 bases lying between them. The length of the CDR3 is 13 residues. CDR3 amino acids: CASSLTLADTQYF. The CDR3 DNA sequence: TGTGCCAGCAGCTTAACCCTAGCAGATACGCAGTATTTT. The full variable domain, its missing parts supplied by reference TRBV7-3 and TRBJ2-3, is GAGVSQTPSNKVTEKGKYVELRCDPISGHTALYWYRQSLGQGPEFLIYFQGTGAADDSGLPNDRFFAVRPEGSVSTLKIQRTERGDSAVYLCASSLTLADTQYFGPGTRLTVL.

This clonotype was seen many times. The chain uses TRBV24-1 and TRBJ2-1, with D unresolved. V lost 4 bases to trimming and J lost 10 bases, with 10 bases between them. The germline V gene encodes CDR1 KGHDR and CDR2 SFDVKD. This CDR3 is 12 amino acids long. The CDR3 reads CATSDPSWEQFF. As DNA, the CDR3 is TGTGCCACCAGTGACCCATCTTGGGAGCAGTTCTTC.

This clonotype was picked up many times. CDR3 sequence (DNA): TGTGCCAGCAGTCCCTCTAACATAGCTCAAGAGACCCAGTACTTC. Residues: CASSPSNIAQETQYF. The J gene is TRBJ2-5, the V gene TRBV6-5; D uncertain. The ends were cut back, 5 bases at V and 2 bases at J, with 15 bases in the middle. The germline CDR1 and CDR2 sequences are MNHEY and SVGAGI. This CDR3 has 15 residues.

This clonotype was seen at least ten times. The chain combines TRBV12-3 or TRBV12-4 with TRBJ1-5; perhaps TRBD1 as D (6 bases). The CDR3 has 14 residues. Trimming removed 3 bases from V and 4 bases from J, with 10 bases in between. The CDR3 protein is CASSLGALNQPQHF. As DNA, the CDR3 is TGTGCCAGCAGTTTGGGGGCCCTGAATCAGCCCCAGCATTTT.

The chain carries TRBV12-3 or TRBV12-4 and TRBJ1-6; no definite D call. The ends were cut back, 5 bases at V and 4 bases at J, with 12 bases in the middle. The CDR3 runs to 15 residues. Here the CDR3 DNA reads TGTGCCAGCAGTACCTGGACGGCGTATAATTCACCCCTCCACTTT. Its protein is CASSTWTAYNSPLHF.

This clonotype occurred a few times. The chain has TRBV20-1 and TRBJ2-5; D is unresolved. This CDR3 region has 12 residues. Trimming left V 4 bases short and J 4 bases short, with 10 bases between. CDR1 and CDR2 from the germline V gene are DFQATT and SNEGSKA (reference sequence). The CDR3: CSAMMTGETQYF. The CDR3 bases are TGCAGTGCTATGATGACGGGAGAGACCCAGTACTTC.

This chain links TRBV29-1 with TRBJ2-1, with 9 bases identical to TRBD2. The CDR3 runs 13 residues. Germline V gene lookup returns CDR1 SQVTM and CDR2 ANQGSEA. The V segment lost 1 base and the J segment 13 bases; nucleotides outside the gene matches: 8. Written as DNA, the CDR3 is TGCAGCGTTGAAGGGCTAGCGGGGATGGAACAGTTCTTC. Protein product: CSVEGLAGMEQFF.

This chain joins TRBV20-1 and TRBJ2-3; 15 bases line up with TRBD2. J lost 5 bases, V lost 6 bases, and 6 bases had no gene match. Per the germline V gene, CDR1 is DFQATT and CDR2 is SNEGSKA (reference sequence). This CDR3 spans 15 amino acids. The CDR3 loop reads CSADGLAGGIDTQYF. The CDR3 bases are TGCAGTGCAGACGGACTAGCGGGGGGGATAGATACGCAGTATTTT.